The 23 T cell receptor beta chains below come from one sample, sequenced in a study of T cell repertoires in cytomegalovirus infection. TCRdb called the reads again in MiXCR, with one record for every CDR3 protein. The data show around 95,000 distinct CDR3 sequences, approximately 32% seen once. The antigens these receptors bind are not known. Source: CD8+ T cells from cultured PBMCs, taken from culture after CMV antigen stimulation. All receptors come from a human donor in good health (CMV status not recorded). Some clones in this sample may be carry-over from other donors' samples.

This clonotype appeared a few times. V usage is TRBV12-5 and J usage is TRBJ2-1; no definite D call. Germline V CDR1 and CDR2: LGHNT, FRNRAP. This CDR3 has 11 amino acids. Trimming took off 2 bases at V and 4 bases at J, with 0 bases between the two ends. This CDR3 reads CASGLYNEQFF. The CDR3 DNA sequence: TGTGCTAGTGGTTTGTACAATGAGCAGTTCTTC.

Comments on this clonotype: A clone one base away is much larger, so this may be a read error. The CDR3, as DNA: TGTGCCAGCAGCCCCGCACGGACCACAGATACGCAGTATTTT. Translation: CASSPARTTDTQYF. V is TRBV7-9 and J is TRBJ2-3; D is ambiguous. V was cut by 5 bases and J by 2 bases, with 11 bases left in between. Germline V lookup: CDR1 SEHNR, CDR2 FQNEAQ (reference sequence). This CDR3 region has 14 residues.

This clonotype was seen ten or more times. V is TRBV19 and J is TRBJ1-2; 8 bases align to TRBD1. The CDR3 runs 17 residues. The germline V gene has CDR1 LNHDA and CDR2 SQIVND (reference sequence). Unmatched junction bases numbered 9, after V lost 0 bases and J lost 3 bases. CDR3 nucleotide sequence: TGTGCCAGTAGTATAGATACGCGGACAGGGAGATACTATGGCTACACCTTC. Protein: CASSIDTRTGRYYGYTF.

CDR3 coding DNA: TGTGCCAGCAGCTCGGGACTAGCGTTAGAGACCCAGTACTTC. Residues: CASSSGLALETQYF. This chain links TRBV7-6 with TRBJ2-5; 10 bases line up with TRBD2. This CDR3 has 14 amino acids. From germline, CDR1 is SGHVS and CDR2 FNYEAQ. V lost 4 bases, J lost 4 bases, and 3 bases stayed unmatched. The full variable domain, with the rest looked up from reference TRBV7-6 and TRBJ2-5, is GAGVSQSPRYKVTKRGQDVALRCDPISGHVSLYWYRQALGQGPEFLTYFNYEAQQDKSGLPNDRFSAERPEGSISTLTIQRTEQRDSAMYRCASSSGLALETQYFGPGTRLLVL.

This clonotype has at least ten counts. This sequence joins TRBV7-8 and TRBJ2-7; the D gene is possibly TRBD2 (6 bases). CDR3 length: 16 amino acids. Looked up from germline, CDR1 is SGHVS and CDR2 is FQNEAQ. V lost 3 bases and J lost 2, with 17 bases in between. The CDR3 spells CASSLLSGRGAYEQYF. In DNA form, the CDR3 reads TGTGCCAGCAGCTTGCTCAGTGGGCGGGGAGCCTACGAGCAGTACTTC.

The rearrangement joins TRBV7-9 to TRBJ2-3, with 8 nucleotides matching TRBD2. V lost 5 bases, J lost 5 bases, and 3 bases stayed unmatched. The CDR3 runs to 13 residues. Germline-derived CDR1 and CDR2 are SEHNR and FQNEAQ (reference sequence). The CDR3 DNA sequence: TGTGCCAGCAGCGTACGGGGGGGAGATACGCAGTATTTT. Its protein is CASSVRGGDTQYF.

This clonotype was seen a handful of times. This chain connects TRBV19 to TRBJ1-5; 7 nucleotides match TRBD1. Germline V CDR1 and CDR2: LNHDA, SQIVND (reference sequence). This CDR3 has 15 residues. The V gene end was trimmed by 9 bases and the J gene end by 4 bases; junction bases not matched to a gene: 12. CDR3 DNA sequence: TGTGCCAGCCATACCCAGGGGGGGTCGAATCAGCCCCAGCATTTT. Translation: CASHTQGGSNQPQHF. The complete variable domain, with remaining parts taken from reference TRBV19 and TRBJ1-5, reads DGGITQSPKYLFRKEGQNVTLSCEQNLNHDAMYWYRQDPGQGLRLIYYSQIVNDFQKGDIAEGYSVSREKKESFPLTVTSAQKNPTAFYLCASHTQGGSNQPQHFGDGTRLSIL.

The CDR3 region has the DNA TGTGCCATCAGTGAGTACCCTCTCCAGGGGGAAGAGACCCAGTACTTC. This codes for CAISEYPLQGEETQYF. This chain connects TRBV10-3 to TRBJ2-5; 7 bases map to TRBD1. The CDR3 consists of 16 residues. The germline V gene encodes CDR1 ENHRY and CDR2 SYGVKD. V lost 1 base, J lost 3 bases, and 8 bases stayed unmatched.

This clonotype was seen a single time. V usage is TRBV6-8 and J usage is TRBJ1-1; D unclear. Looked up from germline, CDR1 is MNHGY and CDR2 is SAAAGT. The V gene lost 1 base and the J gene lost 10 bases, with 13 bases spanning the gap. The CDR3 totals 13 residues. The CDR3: CASSYYGGSSAFF. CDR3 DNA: TGTGCCAGCAGTTACTACGGAGGATCCTCAGCTTTCTTT.

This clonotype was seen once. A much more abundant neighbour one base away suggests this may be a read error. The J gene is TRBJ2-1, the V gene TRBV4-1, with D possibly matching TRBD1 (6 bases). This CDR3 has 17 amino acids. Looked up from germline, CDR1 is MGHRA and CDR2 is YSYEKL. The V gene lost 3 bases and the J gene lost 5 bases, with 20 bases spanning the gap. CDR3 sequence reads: CASSHLREGPGDNEQFF. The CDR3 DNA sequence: TGCGCCAGCAGCCACTTAAGAGAGGGCCCAGGGGACAATGAGCAGTTCTTC.

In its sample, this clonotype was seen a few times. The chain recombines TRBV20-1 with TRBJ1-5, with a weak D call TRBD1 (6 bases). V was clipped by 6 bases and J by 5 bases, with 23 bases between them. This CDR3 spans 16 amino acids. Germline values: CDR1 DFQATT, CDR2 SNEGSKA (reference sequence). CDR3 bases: TGCAGTGCCACCGAGGGGGTAAGGGGTAGTGATCAGCCCCAGCATTTT. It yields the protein CSATEGVRGSDQPQHF.

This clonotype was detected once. CDR3 region: CASSITGITEAFF. CDR3 DNA: TGTGCCAGTAGTATAACAGGGATCACTGAAGCTTTCTTT. The chain is built from TRBV19 and TRBJ1-1; perhaps TRBD1 as D (6 bases). This CDR3 region has 13 residues. CDR1 is LNHDA, CDR2 SQIVND, per germline (reference sequence). V lost 2 bases, J lost 4 bases, and 8 bases lay in between.

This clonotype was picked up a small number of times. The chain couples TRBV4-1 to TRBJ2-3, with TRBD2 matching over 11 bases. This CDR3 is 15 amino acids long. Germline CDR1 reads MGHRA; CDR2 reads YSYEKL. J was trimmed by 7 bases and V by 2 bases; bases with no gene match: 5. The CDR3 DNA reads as TGCGCCAGCAGCCAAACTAGCGGGGGTCAAAATACGCAGTATTTT. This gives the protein CASSQTSGGQNTQYF.

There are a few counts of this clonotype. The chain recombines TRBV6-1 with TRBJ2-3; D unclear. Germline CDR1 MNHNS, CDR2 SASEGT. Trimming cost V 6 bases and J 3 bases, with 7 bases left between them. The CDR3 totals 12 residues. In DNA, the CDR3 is TGTGCCAGCAGCGATCTGACAGATACGCAGTATTTT. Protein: CASSDLTDTQYF.

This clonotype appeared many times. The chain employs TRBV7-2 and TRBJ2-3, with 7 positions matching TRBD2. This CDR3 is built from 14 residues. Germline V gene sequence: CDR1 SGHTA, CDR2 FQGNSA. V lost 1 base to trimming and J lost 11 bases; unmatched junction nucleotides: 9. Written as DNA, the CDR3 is TGTGCCAGCAGCTTAGGCGGGGGTGTTGTCGGGCAGTATTTT. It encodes CASSLGGGVVGQYF.

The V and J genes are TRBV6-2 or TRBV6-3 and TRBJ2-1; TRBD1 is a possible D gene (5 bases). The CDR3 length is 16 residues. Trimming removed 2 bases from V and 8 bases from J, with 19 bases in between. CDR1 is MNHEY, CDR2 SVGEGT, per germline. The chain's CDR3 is CASSYPLGQGGHEQFF. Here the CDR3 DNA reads TGTGCCAGCAGTTACCCACTCGGTCAGGGCGGCCATGAGCAGTTCTTC.

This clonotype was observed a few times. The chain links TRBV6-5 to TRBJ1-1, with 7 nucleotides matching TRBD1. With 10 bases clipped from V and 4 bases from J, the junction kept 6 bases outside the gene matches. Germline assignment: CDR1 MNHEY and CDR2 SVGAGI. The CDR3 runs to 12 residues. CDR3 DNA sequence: TGTGCCACAAGACAGGGCGGCACTGAAGCTTTCTTT. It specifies CATRQGGTEAFF.

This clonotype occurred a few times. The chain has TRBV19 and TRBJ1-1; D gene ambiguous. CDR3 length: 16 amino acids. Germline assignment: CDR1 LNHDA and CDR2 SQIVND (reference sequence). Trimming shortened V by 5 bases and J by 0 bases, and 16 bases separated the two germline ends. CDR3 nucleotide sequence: TGTGCCAGTAGTGACCCGGGCCCGACCTTGAACACTGAAGCTTTCTTT. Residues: CASSDPGPTLNTEAFF.

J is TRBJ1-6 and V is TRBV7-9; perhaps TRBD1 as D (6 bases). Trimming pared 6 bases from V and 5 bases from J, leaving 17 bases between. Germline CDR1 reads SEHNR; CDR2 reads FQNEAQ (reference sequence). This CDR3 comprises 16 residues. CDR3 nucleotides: TGTGCCAGCAGTGTAGGGGCCAGGGGCCATAATTCACCCCTCCACTTT. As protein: CASSVGARGHNSPLHF.

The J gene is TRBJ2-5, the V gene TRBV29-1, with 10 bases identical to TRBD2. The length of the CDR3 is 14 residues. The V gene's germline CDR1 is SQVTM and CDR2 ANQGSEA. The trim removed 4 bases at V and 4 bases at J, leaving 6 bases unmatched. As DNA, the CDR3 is TGCAGCGTTGCCCGGGGACTAGCGCTAGAGACCCAGTACTTC. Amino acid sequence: CSVARGLALETQYF.

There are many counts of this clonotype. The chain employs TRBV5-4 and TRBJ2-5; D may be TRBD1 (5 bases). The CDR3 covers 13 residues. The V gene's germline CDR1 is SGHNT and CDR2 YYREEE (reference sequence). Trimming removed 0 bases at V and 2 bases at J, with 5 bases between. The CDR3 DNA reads TGTGCCAGCAGCTTGGACAGGCAAGAGACCCAGTACTTC. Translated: CASSLDRQETQYF.

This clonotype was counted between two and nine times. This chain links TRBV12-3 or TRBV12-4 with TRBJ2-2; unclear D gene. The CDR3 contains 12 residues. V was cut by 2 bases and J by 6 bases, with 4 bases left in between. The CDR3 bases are TGTGCCAGCAGTTTATCCCCCGGGGAGCTGTTTTTT. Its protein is CASSLSPGELFF.

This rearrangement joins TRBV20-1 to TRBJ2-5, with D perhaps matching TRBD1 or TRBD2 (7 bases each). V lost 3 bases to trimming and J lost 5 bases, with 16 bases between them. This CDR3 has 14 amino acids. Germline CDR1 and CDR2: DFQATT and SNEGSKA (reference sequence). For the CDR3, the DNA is TGCAGTGCTAGTCAGGGGGGGTTGAGTGAGACCCAGTACTTC. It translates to CSASQGGLSETQYF.